This T cell receptor beta chain was profiled in a study of T cell changes during pregnancy in multiple sclerosis. This CDR3 is 15 amino acids long. Germline-derived CDR1 and CDR2 are SGHVS and FQNEAQ. The V gene lost 5 bases and the J gene lost 8 bases, with 21 bases spanning the gap. Repertoires were generated with immunoSEQ multiplex PCR, while TCRdb's copy carries only in-frame clones and drops some. This sample yields tens of thousands of clones, of which roughly 90% are seen a single time; around 5.2% belongs to the top ten. This TCR came from a female donor with multiple sclerosis, enrolled in a pregnancy study. The chain recombines TRBV7-8 with TRBJ1-2, with D unresolved. The input for sequencing was CD8+ T cells from peripheral blood mononuclear cells, taken before pregnancy. The CDR3 DNA reads TGTGCCAGCAGCGACGATGAGAGCGGTATGGGGGGCTACACCTTC. Translated, it gives CASSDDESGMGGYTF. Based on the CDR3 plus reference TRBV7-8 and TRBJ1-2, the full variable domain is GAGVSQSPRYKVAKRGQDVALRCDPISGHVSLFWYQQALGQGPEFLTYFQNEAQLDKSGLPSDRFFAERPEGSVSTLKIQRTQQEDSAVYLCASSDDESGMGGYTFGSGTRLTVV.